Presented here are 15 T cell receptor beta chains from one specimen sequenced in a study of CD8 T cells in ankylosing spondylitis. A single record per CDR3 protein comes from TCRdb applying MiXCR to the 5' RACE reads. The sample contains more than 150,000 distinct CDR3 sequences, roughly 12% of which appear only once. What was sequenced was blood, either unsorted or a sorted T cell fraction (not recorded which). Source of these receptors: a male donor with ankylosing spondylitis or in good health (not recorded which).

The V call is TRBV29-1, the J call TRBJ1-2, with D perhaps matching TRBD1 (5 bases). CDR1 and CDR2 from the germline V gene are SQVTM and ANQGSEA. The V and J ends lost 6 bases and 8 bases respectively, with 13 bases between them. There are 11 residues in the CDR3. DNA of the CDR3: TGCAGCGTCAGGGACGGGGAAGGCTACACCTTC. This sequence encodes CSVRDGEGYTF.

The genes are TRBV10-2 and TRBJ2-1, with 7 bases matching TRBD1. The J segment lost 4 bases and the V segment lost 7 bases, leaving 16 bases of the junction unmatched. The CDR3 length is 17 residues. Germline V CDR1 and CDR2: WSHSY, SAAADI. CDR3 amino acids: CASTEMGATGVYNEQFF. CDR3 sequence (DNA): TGCGCCAGCACCGAGATGGGGGCAACAGGGGTATACAATGAGCAGTTCTTC.

This clonotype was seen a handful of times. The V gene is TRBV6-1, the J gene TRBJ1-2; D unclear. The CDR3 runs 16 residues. Germline-derived CDR1 and CDR2 are MNHNS and SASEGT. Trimming shortened V by 1 base and J by 2 bases, and 14 bases separated the two germline ends. CDR3 sequence: CASSEESYGANYGYTF. In nucleotides, the CDR3 is TGTGCCAGCAGTGAAGAATCGTACGGAGCAAACTATGGCTACACCTTC.

This chain joins TRBV6-4 and TRBJ2-1; tentative D call: TRBD1 (5 bases). The CDR3 is 15 amino acids. Germline V gives CDR1 MRHNA, CDR2 SNTAGT. V was trimmed by 0 bases and J by 2 bases, leaving 8 bases between them. CDR3: CASSDSGEPYNEQFF. The CDR3 nucleotides are TGTGCCAGCAGTGACTCAGGGGAACCCTACAATGAGCAGTTCTTC.

This clonotype was found a few times. The rearrangement uses TRBV10-3 and TRBJ2-7; the D is unclear. The CDR3 extends over 13 amino acids. Germline V lookup: CDR1 ENHRY, CDR2 SYGVKD. The V gene lost 4 bases and the J gene lost 0 bases, with 7 bases spanning the gap. CDR3 in amino acids: CAISGGNSYEQYF. In nucleotides, the CDR3 is TGTGCCATCAGTGGGGGAAACTCCTACGAGCAGTACTTC.

This chain uses TRBV7-8 with TRBJ2-1, with a possible D match to TRBD2 (5 bases). Germline assignment: CDR1 SGHVS and CDR2 FQNEAQ. V was pared by 0 bases and J by 6 bases, with 9 bases between. This CDR3 has 14 amino acids. The CDR3 DNA is TGTGCCAGCAGCTTAGCGAGCGGTCTCAATGAGCAGTTCTTC. This gives the protein CASSLASGLNEQFF.

This clonotype was counted at least ten times. The genes are TRBV5-5 and TRBJ2-4, with D possibly TRBD2 on 6 matching bases. CDR1 and CDR2 (germline): SGHKS, YYEKEE (reference sequence). The CDR3 runs 12 residues. The V end lost 4 bases, the J end lost 6 bases, and 8 bases lay between the germline ends. The CDR3 DNA sequence: TGTGCCAGCAGCCTTAGCGGAAACATTCAGTACTTC. This codes for CASSLSGNIQYF.

This clonotype was seen more than once but under ten times. CDR3 coding DNA: TGTGCCAGCAGCCAAGTCGGCACCCACACTGAAGCTTTCTTT. Translated, it gives CASSQVGTHTEAFF. The chain joins TRBV14 to TRBJ1-1, with D hard to call. V was cut by 1 base and J by 3 bases, with 9 bases left in between. Looked up from germline, CDR1 is SGHDN and CDR2 is FVKESK. The CDR3 consists of 14 residues.

This clonotype was counted between two and nine times. CDR3 region: CASGLTGDEQFF. In DNA form, the CDR3 reads TGCGCCAGCGGCCTTACGGGAGATGAGCAGTTCTTC. This sequence joins TRBV5-1 and TRBJ2-1, with D possibly matching TRBD2 (6 bases). Trimming cost V 7 bases and J 8 bases, with 13 bases left between them. CDR1 is SGHRS, CDR2 YFSETQ, per germline. This CDR3 has 12 residues.

This clonotype came up many times. The chain is built from TRBV4-1 and TRBJ2-3, with D perhaps matching TRBD1 or TRBD2 (5 bases each). CDR1 is MGHRA and CDR2 is YSYEKL in the germline V gene. Trimming cost V 8 bases and J 1 base, with 10 bases left between them. CDR3 length: 13 residues. CDR3 nucleotides: TGCGCCAGCTGGGGGATGGGCACAGATACGCAGTATTTT. This codes for CASWGMGTDTQYF.

The chain couples TRBV12-3 or TRBV12-4 to TRBJ1-4; D remains ambiguous. The CDR3 totals 12 residues. Trimming left V 3 bases short and J 8 bases short, with 7 bases between. The CDR3 sequence: CASSFGKEKLFF. Written as DNA, the CDR3 is TGTGCCAGCAGTTTTGGAAAGGAAAAACTGTTTTTT.

This clonotype was observed a few times. The J gene is TRBJ1-3, the V gene TRBV7-9; no firm D call. The germline gives CDR1 SEHNR, CDR2 FQNEAQ (reference sequence). Trimming left V 5 bases short and J 0 bases short, with 11 bases between. This CDR3 has 15 residues. CDR3 nucleotide sequence: TGTGCCAGCAGCCAGATGACGGTCTCTGGAAACACCATATATTTT. Protein product: CASSQMTVSGNTIYF.

A few counts support this clonotype. The CDR3 region has the DNA TGTGCCAGCAGTTTATCCGCCGATGACAGGAGCTCCTACAATGAGCAGTTCTTC. Translation: CASSLSADDRSSYNEQFF. The chain couples TRBV27 to TRBJ2-1, with D tentatively TRBD1 (6 bases). CDR1 and CDR2 (germline): MNHEY, SMNVEV (reference sequence). CDR3 size: 18 residues. The ends were cut back, 0 bases at V and 0 bases at J, with 15 bases in the middle.

The chain links TRBV7-9 to TRBJ2-7, with D uncertain. The CDR3 runs 14 residues. V shed 5 bases and J shed 3 bases, with 14 bases lying between them. Germline V lookup: CDR1 SEHNR, CDR2 FQNEAQ (reference sequence). CDR3 sequence (DNA): TGTGCCAGCAGCAATGCTAACTGGGACTACGAGCAGTACTTC. Its protein product is CASSNANWDYEQYF.

V usage is TRBV7-9 and J usage is TRBJ1-5, with no clear D. Trimming took off 6 bases at V and 7 bases at J, with 16 bases between the two ends. Germline loops: CDR1 SEHNR, CDR2 FQNEAQ (reference sequence). This CDR3 region has 14 residues. For the CDR3, the DNA is TGTGCCAGCAGTTCTTACTTTCAGGAGCAGCCCCAGCATTTT. The encoded protein is CASSSYFQEQPQHF.